A selection of T cell receptor beta chains follows, all from one sample in a study of blood T cell repertoires in COVID-19. Repertoires were generated with immunoSEQ multiplex PCR, while TCRdb's copy carries only in-frame clones and drops some. This table holds about 270,000 clones, more than 80% found once. The sequencing sample was made of PBMCs or T cells enriched from blood (not recorded which). Receptors originate from a woman in her twenties or thirties with acute COVID-19. Both conserved end residues are part of each CDR3. Each record gives: V gene, clone size, J gene, D gene, CDR3 DNA, CDR3 protein. A D gene is named only where the DNA matches it firmly. Size is stated for part of the rows, as once, few or many counts, or as a class when the clone is expanded.

TRBV29-1	NA	TRBJ2-3	TRBD2	TGCAGCGTAGCTAGCGGGAGAAGTGGAGATACGCAGTATTTT	CSVASGRSGDTQYF
TRBV28	NA	TRBJ1-5	TRBD1	TGTGCCAGCAGAGGTGGGACAGTGAGCAATCAGCCCCAGCATTTT	CASRGGTVSNQPQHF
TRBV28	NA	TRBJ1-5	TRBD1	TGTGCCAGCAGTTTTGCGACAGGGAGTCAGCCCCAGCATTTT	CASSFATGSQPQHF
TRBV29-1	NA	TRBJ1-2	NA	TGCAGCGTTGGGGGCCATCATTATGGCTACACCTTC	CSVGGHHYGYTF
TRBV10-1	NA	TRBJ2-1	NA	TGCGCCAGCAGTGGGAGGGGCGAGCAGTTCTTC	CASSGRGEQFF
TRBV14	once	TRBJ1-6	TRBD1	TGTGCCAGCAGCCCCCTGGACAGGGGAATAGAATCACCCCTCCACTTT	CASSPLDRGIESPLHF
TRBV5-1	NA	TRBJ2-7	TRBD1	TGCGCCAGCTATCGGGACAGGGAATACGAGCAGTACTTC	CASYRDREYEQYF
TRBV27	NA	TRBJ2-7	NA	TGTGCCAGCAGTCCCCAGACTGGTCCCTACGAGCAGTACTTC	CASSPQTGPYEQYF
TRBV15	NA	TRBJ1-5	TRBD1	TGTGCCACCAGCAGAGACGACAGGGATGATCAGCCCCAGCATTTT	CATSRDDRDDQPQHF
TRBV2	once	TRBJ2-3	NA	TGTGCCAGCAGCGGGCTAGCGTCAAGCACAGATACGCAGTATTTT	CASSGLASSTDTQYF
TRBV19	NA	TRBJ1-1	NA	TGTGCCAGTAGTAATCGGAACACTGAAGCTTTCTTT	CASSNRNTEAFF
TRBV5-6	once	TRBJ2-7	NA	TGTGCCAGCAGCCCCGCTGGCGGTGGTGGCTACGAGCAGTACTTC	CASSPAGGGGYEQYF
TRBV3-1/TRBV3-2	NA	TRBJ1-1	TRBD1	TGTGCCAGCAGCCAAGAGGACAGGGGAACTGACACTGAAGCTTTCTTT	CASSQEDRGTDTEAFF
TRBV20-1	once	TRBJ2-2	NA	TGCAGTGCTATTAACGGGGAGCTGTTTTTT	CSAINGELFF
TRBV10-1	NA	TRBJ1-4	TRBD1	TGCGCCAGCGGGGACAGTAATGAAAAACTGTTTTTT	CASGDSNEKLFF
TRBV6-5	NA	TRBJ2-7	TRBD1	TGTGCCAGCAGTACGACAGGGGTTTACGAGCAGTACTTC	CASSTTGVYEQYF
TRBV28	NA	TRBJ2-3	TRBD1	TGTGCCGGTGGGTCGGGACAGGGAGGCACAGATACGCAGTATTTT	CAGGSGQGGTDTQYF
TRBV10-3	NA	TRBJ1-6	TRBD1	TGTGCCATCAGTGAGTCCGCGACAGGGGCCTCACCCCTCCACTTT	CAISESATGASPLHF
TRBV7-8	NA	TRBJ2-6	NA	TGTGCCAGCATCCTTAAACCACAGGGTAGTGGCTCTGGGGCCAACGTCCTGACTTTC	CASILKPQGSGSGANVLTF
TRBV21-1	NA	TRBJ1-3	NA	TGTGCCAGCAGCAAAGGCCGCCGCTCCTACGCTGGAAACACCATATATTTT	CASSKGRRSYAGNTIYF
TRBV5-1	NA	TRBJ2-7	TRBD1	TGCGCCAGCAGCCTGGACAGGGGGGTTGGCGAGCAGTACTTC	CASSLDRGVGEQYF
TRBV28	NA	TRBJ1-1	NA	TGTGCCAGCAGTTCGCCTAGTCCGCGCCCTACAGGGTGGACCACTGAAGCTTTCTTT	CASSSPSPRPTGWTTEAFF
TRBV28	NA	TRBJ1-4	NA	TGTGCCGGGGGACTGAGTAATGAAAAACTGTTTTTT	CAGGLSNEKLFF
TRBV27	NA	TRBJ1-2	TRBD1	TGTGCCAGCAGTTTGGGACAGGGATATGGCTACACCTTC	CASSLGQGYGYTF
TRBV28	NA	TRBJ2-7	TRBD2	TGTGCCAGCAGTTTACCAGGACTAGCGGAGGGGGGAGAGCAGTACTTC	CASSLPGLAEGGEQYF
TRBV11-2	NA	TRBJ2-2	TRBD1	TGTGCCAGCAGCTTTTCCGGGACAGGATACACCGGGGAGCTGTTTTTT	CASSFSGTGYTGELFF
TRBV3-1/TRBV3-2	NA	TRBJ1-5	NA	TGTGCCAGCAGCCAAGATAGTCAGCCCCAGCATTTT	CASSQDSQPQHF
TRBV29-1	NA	TRBJ2-1	NA	TGCAGCGTTGAAGCGGGAAAGGGGGTTGGTGAGCAGTTCTTC	CSVEAGKGVGEQFF
TRBV2	NA	TRBJ1-5	NA	TGTGCCAGCAGTGAAGGTTTAGGGGGCAATCAGCCCCAGCATTTT	CASSEGLGGNQPQHF
TRBV27	NA	TRBJ1-1	NA	TGTGCCAGCAGTTTATACCCGAGGGAGGGTCACACTGAAGCTTTCTTT	CASSLYPREGHTEAFF
TRBV18	NA	TRBJ2-5	TRBD2	TGTGCCAGCTCACCCCAAACGCTAGCGGGAGGGCCCGGTGAGACCCAGTACTTC	CASSPQTLAGGPGETQYF
TRBV7-3	NA	TRBJ2-5	NA	TGTGCCAGCAGCTTAACGGGAGCCCAAGAGACCCAGTACTTC	CASSLTGAQETQYF
TRBV21-1	NA	TRBJ2-5	NA	TGTGCCAGCAGCAAAGGAGTGGCAGGGAACCGGGCCCAGTACTTC	CASSKGVAGNRAQYF
TRBV28	once	TRBJ1-2	NA	TGTGCCAGCAGCCCCCCTAAGTATGGCTACACCTTC	CASSPPKYGYTF
TRBV24-1	NA	TRBJ1-2	TRBD1	TGTGCCACCAGTGACCCGGGACAGGGCGTCTATGGCTACACCTTC	CATSDPGQGVYGYTF
TRBV25-1	NA	TRBJ2-3	NA	TGTGCCAGCAGTGAGGTTCCCGGACAGTCCCTAGGCACAGATACGCAGTATTTT	CASSEVPGQSLGTDTQYF
TRBV21-1	few	TRBJ1-6	NA	TGTGCCAGCAGCAAACAGAGGGCGTTATCCTCCAATTCACCCCTCCACTTT	CASSKQRALSSNSPLHF
TRBV19	once	TRBJ2-7	TRBD2	TGTGCCAGTAACTCCGGGACTAGCGGCTACGAGCAGTACTTC	CASNSGTSGYEQYF
TRBV10-3	NA	TRBJ2-7	TRBD2	TGTGCCATCAGTGAGTCAAGGACTAGCGGGTTCTACGAGCAGTACTTC	CAISESRTSGFYEQYF
TRBV28	NA	TRBJ2-3	TRBD2	TGTGCCAGCAGTCTGGACAGAATTGGGACTAGCGTAGATACGCAGTATTTT	CASSLDRIGTSVDTQYF
TRBV6-5	NA	TRBJ2-1	NA	TGTGCCAGCAGCCGGGGACTGCCTCACGATGAGCAGTTCTTC	CASSRGLPHDEQFF
TRBV19	NA	TRBJ1-2	NA	TGTGCCAGTAGTTGGGCCACCAACTATGGCTACACCTTC	CASSWATNYGYTF
TRBV3-1/TRBV3-2	NA	TRBJ2-7	NA	TGTGCCAGCAGCCGACAGGAAATTTCCTACGAGCAGTACTTC	CASSRQEISYEQYF
TRBV7-9	NA	TRBJ1-1	NA	TGTGCCAGCAGCTTAGGAGGGGGGGCGCTTGGTACTGAAGCTTTCTTT	CASSLGGGALGTEAFF
TRBV5-1	NA	TRBJ1-3	NA	TGCGCCAGCAGCTTGGATGCGGGCGGAAACACCATATATTTT	CASSLDAGGNTIYF
TRBV28	NA	TRBJ1-3	TRBD1	TGTGCCAGCACCTTTGGGACAGCCTCTGGAAACACCATATATTTT	CASTFGTASGNTIYF
TRBV18	once	TRBJ1-1	TRBD1	TGTGCCAGCTCACCGGGGAACAGGGGGCGGTGGACTGAAGCTTTCTTT	CASSPGNRGRWTEAFF
TRBV28	once	TRBJ1-2	TRBD1	TGTGCCAGCAGTCCAACGCCGACAGGGCGGGATGGCTACACCTTC	CASSPTPTGRDGYTF
TRBV5-4	NA	TRBJ2-3	NA	TGTGCCAGCAGCCCTCGCGCGGGGCCTAGCACAGATACGCAGTATTTT	CASSPRAGPSTDTQYF
TRBV7-9	NA	TRBJ2-7	NA	TGTGCCAGCAGCTATGGGACACCCTACGAGCAGTACTTC	CASSYGTPYEQYF